The 8 T cell receptor beta chains listed next were all sequenced from one sample in a study of blood T cell repertoires in COVID-19. The repertoire was sequenced with immunoSEQ multiplex PCR; TCRdb's copy has only in-frame clones and lacks some. The table includes approximately 400,000 clones, roughly four fifths detected once. Sequencing input: PBMCs or T cells enriched from blood (not recorded which). The receptor source for this set is a woman in her fifties or sixties who had recovered from COVID-19.

J is TRBJ2-6 and V is TRBV7-3; TRBD1 matches at 7 bases. CDR3 length: 16 amino acids. The J segment lost 4 bases and the V segment lost 2 bases, leaving 5 bases of the junction unmatched. Germline lookup yields CDR1 SGHTA and CDR2 FQGTGA. CDR3 bases: TGTGCCAGCAGCTTAGACAGGGTGGCAGGGGCCAACGTCCTGACTTTC. Protein: CASSLDRVAGANVLTF.

The rearrangement joins TRBV5-1 to TRBJ2-2; D remains ambiguous. The germline CDR1 and CDR2 sequences are SGHRS and YFSETQ. The CDR3 runs 15 residues. V dropped 0 bases and J dropped 2 bases, with 8 bases sitting between them. In DNA form, the CDR3 reads TGCGCCAGCAGCTTGGTCAGGCCAAACACCGGGGAGCTGTTTTTT. This encodes CASSLVRPNTGELFF.

The chain combines TRBV14 with TRBJ1-2; possible D gene TRBD1, 5 bases. Per germline, CDR1 SGHDN and CDR2 FVKESK. The V and J ends lost 1 base and 5 bases respectively, with 5 bases between them. This CDR3 has 12 amino acids. CDR3 bases: TGTGCCAGCAGCCAAGCAGGGTATGGCTACACCTTC. Protein product: CASSQAGYGYTF.

V and J are TRBV14 and TRBJ2-1, with 7 bases identical to TRBD2. Germline V gene data show CDR1 as SGHDN and CDR2 as FVKESK. The CDR3 consists of 17 residues. V shed 3 bases, J shed 6 bases, and the junction held 14 bases outside the gene matches. CDR3 sequence reads: CASSHHSGLVFTNEQFF. The DNA for the CDR3 is TGTGCCAGCAGCCATCACTCCGGACTAGTTTTTACCAATGAGCAGTTCTTC. Full variable domain (outside the CDR3, taken from reference TRBV14 and TRBJ2-1): EAGVTQFPSHSVIEKGQTVTLRCDPISGHDNLYWYRRVMGKEIKFLLHFVKESKQDESGMPNNRFLAERTGGTYSTLKVQPAELEDSGVYFCASSHHSGLVFTNEQFFGPGTRLTVL.

The chain links TRBV3-1 (or the pseudogene TRBV3-2) to TRBJ1-1; 11 bases are a match to TRBD1. CDR1 is LGHDT and CDR2 is YNNKEL in the germline V gene (reference sequence). The CDR3 covers 15 residues. J was trimmed by 10 bases and V by 1 base; bases with no gene match: 8. CDR3 amino acids: CASSQVRGQGERAFF. The CDR3 nucleotides read TGTGCCAGCAGCCAAGTTAGGGGACAGGGGGAGAGAGCTTTCTTT.

This clone appeared once. The CDR3 protein is CASSATGTGVHGYTF. The DNA for the CDR3 is TGTGCCAGCAGCGCAACCGGGACAGGGGTTCATGGCTACACCTTC. The gene calls are TRBV13 and TRBJ1-2; 10 nucleotides agree with TRBD1. Germline loops: CDR1 PRHDT, CDR2 FYEKMQ (reference sequence). The CDR3 has 15 amino acids. V gave up 5 bases and J gave up 6 bases; unmatched junction bases: 9.

This clone has only one observation. The chain recombines TRBV6-5 with TRBJ2-7, with D perhaps matching TRBD1 (6 bases). V was pared by 5 bases and J by 7 bases, with 15 bases between. The germline gives CDR1 MNHEY, CDR2 SVGAGI. This CDR3 comprises 13 residues. The DNA for the CDR3 is TGTGCCAGCAGTCAACAGGGAACGAGAGAGCAGTACTTC. Translating gives CASSQQGTREQYF.

This rearrangement joins TRBV11-3 to TRBJ2-2; weak D call: TRBD1 (5 bases). The CDR3 consists of 16 residues. The germline gives CDR1 SGHNT, CDR2 YENEEA. Deletions cut 4 bases from V and 0 bases from J, with 12 bases between. This CDR3 reads CASSSPQGANTGELFF. The CDR3 nucleotides are TGTGCCAGCAGCTCCCCCCAAGGGGCGAACACCGGGGAGCTGTTTTTT. The variable domain in full, completed from reference TRBV11-3 and TRBJ2-2, reads EAGVVQSPRYKIIEKKQPVAFWCNPISGHNTLYWYLQNLGQGPELLIRYENEEAVDDSQLPKDRFSAERLKGVDSTLKIQPAELGDSAVYLCASSSPQGANTGELFFGEGSRLTVL.